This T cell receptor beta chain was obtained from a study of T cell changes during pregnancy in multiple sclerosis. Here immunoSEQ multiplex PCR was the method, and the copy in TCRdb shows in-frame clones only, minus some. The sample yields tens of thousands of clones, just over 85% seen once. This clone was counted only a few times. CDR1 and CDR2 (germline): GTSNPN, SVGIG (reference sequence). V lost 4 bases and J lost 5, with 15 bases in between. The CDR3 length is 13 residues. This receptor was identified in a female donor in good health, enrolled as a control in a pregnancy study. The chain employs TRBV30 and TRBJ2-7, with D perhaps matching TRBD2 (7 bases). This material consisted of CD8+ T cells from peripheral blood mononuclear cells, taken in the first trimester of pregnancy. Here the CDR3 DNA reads TGTGCCTGGACCCAAGGGGGGGACCACGAGCAGTACTTC. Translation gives CAWTQGGDHEQYF.